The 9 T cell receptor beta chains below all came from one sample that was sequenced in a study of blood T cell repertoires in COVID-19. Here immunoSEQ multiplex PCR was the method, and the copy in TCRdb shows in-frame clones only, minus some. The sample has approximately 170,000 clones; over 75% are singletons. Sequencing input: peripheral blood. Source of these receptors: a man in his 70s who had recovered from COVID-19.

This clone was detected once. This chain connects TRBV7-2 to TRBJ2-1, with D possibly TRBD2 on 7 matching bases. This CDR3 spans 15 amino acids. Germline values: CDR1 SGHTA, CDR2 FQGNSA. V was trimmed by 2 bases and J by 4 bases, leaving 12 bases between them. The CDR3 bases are TGTGCCAGCAGCTTATACGGGGGGCAGTACAATGAGCAGTTCTTC. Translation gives CASSLYGGQYNEQFF.

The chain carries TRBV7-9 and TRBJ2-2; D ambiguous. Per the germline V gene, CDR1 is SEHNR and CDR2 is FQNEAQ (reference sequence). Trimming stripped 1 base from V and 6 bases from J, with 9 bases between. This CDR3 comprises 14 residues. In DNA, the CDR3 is TGTGCCAGCAGCTTAGACGGGTCGGCCGGGGAGCTGTTTTTT. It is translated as CASSLDGSAGELFF. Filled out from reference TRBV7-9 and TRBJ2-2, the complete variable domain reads DTGVSQNPRHKITKRGQNVTFRCDPISEHNRLYWYRQTLGQGPEFLTYFQNEAQLEKSRLLSDRFSAERPKGSFSTLEIQRTEQGDSAMYLCASSLDGSAGELFFGEGSRLTVL.

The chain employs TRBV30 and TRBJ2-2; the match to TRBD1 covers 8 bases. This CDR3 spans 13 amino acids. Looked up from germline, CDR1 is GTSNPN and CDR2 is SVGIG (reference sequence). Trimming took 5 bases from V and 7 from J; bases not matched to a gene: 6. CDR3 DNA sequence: TGTGCCTGGCATTCAGGGGGCTACGGGGAGCTGTTTTTT. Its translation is CAWHSGGYGELFF.

The CDR3 spells CASSLFGLATGELFF. The CDR3 DNA reads TGTGCCAGCAGCTTATTCGGACTAGCCACCGGGGAGCTGTTTTTT. V usage is TRBV5-4 and J usage is TRBJ2-2, with TRBD2 matching 8 bases. The CDR3 has 15 amino acids. Germline assignment: CDR1 SGHNT and CDR2 YYREEE (reference sequence). V lost 2 bases to trimming and J lost 4 bases; unmatched junction nucleotides: 4.

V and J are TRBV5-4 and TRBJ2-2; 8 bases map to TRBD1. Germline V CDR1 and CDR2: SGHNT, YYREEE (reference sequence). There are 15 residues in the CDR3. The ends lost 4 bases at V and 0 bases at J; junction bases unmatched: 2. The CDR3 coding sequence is TGTGCCAGCAGCACGGGACAGGCGAACACCGGGGAGCTGTTTTTT. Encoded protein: CASSTGQANTGELFF. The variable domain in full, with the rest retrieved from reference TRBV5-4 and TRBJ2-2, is ETGVTQSPTHLIKTRGQQVTLRCSSQSGHNTVSWYQQALGQGPQFIFQYYREEENGRGNFPPRFSGLQFPNYSSELNVNALELDDSALYLCASSTGQANTGELFFGEGSRLTVL.

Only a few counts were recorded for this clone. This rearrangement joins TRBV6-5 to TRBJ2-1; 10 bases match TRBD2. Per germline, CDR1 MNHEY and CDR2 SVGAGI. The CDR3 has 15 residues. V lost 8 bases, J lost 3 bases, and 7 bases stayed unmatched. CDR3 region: CASSSAGGDYNEQFF. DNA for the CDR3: TGTGCCAGCTCCTCAGCGGGAGGGGACTACAATGAGCAGTTCTTC.

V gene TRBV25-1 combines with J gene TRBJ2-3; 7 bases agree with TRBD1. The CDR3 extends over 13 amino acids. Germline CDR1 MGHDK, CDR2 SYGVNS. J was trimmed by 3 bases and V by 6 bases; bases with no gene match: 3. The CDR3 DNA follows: TGTGCCAGCAGCCTGGGACAGACAGATACGCAGTATTTT. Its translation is CASSLGQTDTQYF.

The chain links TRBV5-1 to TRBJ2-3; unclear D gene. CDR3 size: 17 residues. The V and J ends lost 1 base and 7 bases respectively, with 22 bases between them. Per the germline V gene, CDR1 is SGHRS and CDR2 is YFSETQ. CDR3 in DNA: TGCGCCAGCAGCTTGAGCGCCGACCGACGATATTTCAATACGCAGTATTTT. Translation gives CASSLSADRRYFNTQYF.

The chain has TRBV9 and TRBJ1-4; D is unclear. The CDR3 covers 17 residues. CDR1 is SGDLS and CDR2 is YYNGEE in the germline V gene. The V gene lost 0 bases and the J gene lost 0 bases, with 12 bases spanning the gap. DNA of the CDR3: TGTGCCAGCAGCGTAGTAGCGACGGCTCCAACTAATGAAAAACTGTTTTTT. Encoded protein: CASSVVATAPTNEKLFF. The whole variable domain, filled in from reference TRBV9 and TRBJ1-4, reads DSGVTQTPKHLITATGQRVTLRCSPRSGDLSVYWYQQSLDQGLQFLIQYYNGEERAKGNILERFSAQQFPDLHSELNLSSLELGDSALYFCASSVVATAPTNEKLFFGSGTQLSVL.